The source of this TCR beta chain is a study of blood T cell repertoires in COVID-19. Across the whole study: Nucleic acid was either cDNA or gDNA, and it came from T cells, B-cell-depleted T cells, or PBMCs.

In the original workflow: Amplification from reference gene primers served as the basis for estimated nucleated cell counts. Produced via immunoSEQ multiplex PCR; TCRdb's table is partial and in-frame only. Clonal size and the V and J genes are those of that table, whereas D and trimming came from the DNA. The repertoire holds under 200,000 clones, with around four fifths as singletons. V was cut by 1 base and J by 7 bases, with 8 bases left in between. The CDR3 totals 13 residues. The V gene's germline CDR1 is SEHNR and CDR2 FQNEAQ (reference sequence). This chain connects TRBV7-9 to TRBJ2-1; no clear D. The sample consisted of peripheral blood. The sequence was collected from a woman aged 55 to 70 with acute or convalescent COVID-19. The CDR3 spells CASSLVIRNEQFF. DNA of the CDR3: TGTGCCAGCAGCTTAGTAATCAGGAATGAGCAGTTCTTC.